The present entry profiles one T cell receptor (beta chain) with its context. This record comes from a study of patients and donors after allogeneic stem cell transplantation. TCRdb itself ran the RT-PCR reads through MiXCR, one entry per CDR3 protein. The sample consists of roughly 960,000 distinct CDR3 sequences, 18% of them appearing once. Germline V CDR1 and CDR2: SGHRS, YFSETQ. CDR3 length: 15 residues. V shed 7 bases and J shed 0 bases, with 17 bases lying between them. The gene calls are TRBV5-1 and TRBJ2-7; TRBD1 or TRBD2 may be the D gene (5 bases each). The sequencing sample was made of blood, either unsorted or a sorted T cell fraction (not recorded which). The receptor was derived from a human donor who was either an allogeneic HSCT recipient or a stem cell or donor lymphocyte infusion donor (not recorded which). It is not recorded whose cells these are; they may come from a transplant donor. The CDR3 DNA reads TGCGCCAGCCACACCGGGACGAAGTTCTCCTACGAGCAGTACTTC. Its protein is CASHTGTKFSYEQYF.